The TCR beta chain under discussion was sequenced for a study of T cell responses to AZD1222 COVID-19 vaccine. Points from the study as a whole: The donor cohort was predominantly white British with a female majority, and clonal diversity may have been underestimated. Two AZD1222 administrations were followed by greater Spike-specific TCR breadth and depth. Repertoire sampling happened only post peak T cell response.

The protocol was immunoSEQ multiplex PCR, while the TCRdb copy is restricted to in-frame clones and leaves out a portion. Of around 80,000 clones detected, about 92% appear once; the ten largest clones hold roughly 5.1%. About this clone itself: Antigen specificity is unknown.

CDR3 size: 16 residues. V lost 3 bases to trimming and J lost 3 bases, with 15 bases between them. CDR1 MDHEN and CDR2 SYDVKM come from the germline V gene. The sequencing here drew on peripheral blood, taken 28 days after the second AZD1222 dose. V is TRBV28 and J is TRBJ2-1, with D possibly called TRBD1 or TRBD2 (6 bases each). The receptor was derived from an adult who received the AZD1222 COVID-19 vaccine. The CDR3 here is CASSFISAGHYNEQFF. Here the CDR3 DNA reads TGTGCCAGCAGTTTCATTTCGGCGGGACACTACAATGAGCAGTTCTTC.